The 25 T cell receptor beta chains below come from one sample, sequenced in a study of a mutant IDH1 vaccine in newly diagnosed glioma. No antigen is known for these receptors. Time point described: week 23, last vaccination. Doses consisted of 300 ug of mutant IDH1 20-mer peptide each, paired with topical imiquimod. Clones were read by immunoSEQ multiplex PCR, and TCRdb kept only the in-frame ones, dropping some. The table shows 35,000 to 40,000 clones, with approximately 80% occurring only once. Sequenced here: PBMCs, sampled from a glioma patient whose treatment included an IDH1 peptide vaccine. These receptors all stem from a man aged 35 to 55 with glioma.

V gene TRBV10-3 combines with J gene TRBJ1-5; D is undetermined. The CDR3 runs 16 residues. Trimming cost V 0 bases and J 2 bases, with 11 bases left between them. CDR1 ENHRY and CDR2 SYGVKD come from the germline V gene. The CDR3 protein is CAISESGVWGNQPQHF. Written as DNA, the CDR3 is TGTGCCATCAGTGAGTCGGGAGTTTGGGGCAATCAGCCCCAGCATTTT.

This clone was detected a few times. The chain is built from TRBV7-2 and TRBJ1-5; the D gene is possibly TRBD1 (6 bases). V gave up 1 base and J gave up 4 bases, with 11 bases separating them. Germline values: CDR1 SGHTA, CDR2 FQGNSA. The CDR3 covers 15 residues. The CDR3 region is CASSLDADSNQPQHF. The CDR3 DNA reads TGTGCCAGCAGCTTAGATGCGGACAGTAATCAGCCCCAGCATTTT.

This sequence joins TRBV21-1 and TRBJ2-7; the table's D call TRBD1 went unverified against the DNA. TRBV21-1 is listed as a pseudogene. The CDR3 runs 15 residues. The CDR3 region is CASSKVGDRVEEQYF. In DNA, the CDR3 is TGTGCCAGCAGCAAAGTAGGAGACAGGGTTGAGGAGCAGTACTTC.

This clone has a single count. The rearrangement joins TRBV4-1 to TRBJ2-4; tentative D call: TRBD1 (6 bases). The CDR3 is made up of 14 amino acids. Trimming took 4 bases from V and 8 from J, leaving 15 bases between them. Germline loops: CDR1 MGHRA, CDR2 YSYEKL. CDR3: CASSLQGIWDIQYF. CDR3 in DNA: TGCGCCAGCAGCCTTCAGGGGATTTGGGACATTCAGTACTTC.

The chain has TRBV7-2 and TRBJ2-6; D not certain. Per the germline V gene, CDR1 is SGHTA and CDR2 is FQGNSA. The CDR3 contains 15 residues. Deletions cut 4 bases from V and 2 bases from J, with 9 bases between. The DNA for the CDR3 is TGTGCCAGCAGCTACCGGGTACCTGGGGCCAACGTCCTGACTTTC. This translates into CASSYRVPGANVLTF.

V is TRBV19 and J is TRBJ2-1; no definite D call. The CDR3 extends over 13 amino acids. Looked up from germline, CDR1 is LNHDA and CDR2 is SQIVND (reference sequence). Trimming took off 4 bases at V and 4 bases at J, with 8 bases between the two ends. The DNA for the CDR3 is TGTGCCAGTAGTACCCTCCGATACAATGAGCAGTTCTTC. Encoded protein: CASSTLRYNEQFF.

The chain links TRBV7-3 to TRBJ2-3; D is unclear. CDR1 and CDR2 from the germline V gene are SGHTA and FQGTGA. Trimming removed 5 bases at V and 8 bases at J, with 11 bases between. CDR3 length equals 12 residues. CDR3 bases: TGTGCCAGCAGCACGCCAGGTAGTACGCAGTATTTT. Encoded protein: CASSTPGSTQYF.

The chain recombines TRBV19 with TRBJ2-1; D not certain. V was pared by 3 bases and J by 0 bases, with 15 bases between. Germline assignment: CDR1 LNHDA and CDR2 SQIVND (reference sequence). CDR3 length: 17 amino acids. The CDR3 region has the DNA TGTGCCAGTAGTATTGAGGACGGACCAAGCTCCTACAATGAGCAGTTCTTC. Translating it yields CASSIEDGPSSYNEQFF. The full variable domain, with the rest looked up from reference TRBV19 and TRBJ2-1, is DGGITQSPKYLFRKEGQNVTLSCEQNLNHDAMYWYRQDPGQGLRLIYYSQIVNDFQKGDIAEGYSVSREKKESFPLTVTSAQKNPTAFYLCASSIEDGPSSYNEQFFGPGTRLTVL.

J is TRBJ1-6 and V is TRBV19, with D tentatively TRBD1 (6 bases). The CDR3 extends over 13 amino acids. Looked up from germline, CDR1 is LNHDA and CDR2 is SQIVND (reference sequence). V was clipped by 7 bases and J by 5 bases, with 9 bases between them. In DNA, the CDR3 is TGTGCCAGTATGGACAGAAATAATTCACCCCTCCACTTT. Translated, it gives CASMDRNNSPLHF.

V usage is TRBV28 and J usage is TRBJ2-7, with TRBD1 matching over 10 bases. V shed 4 bases, J shed 3 bases, and the junction held 6 bases outside the gene matches. CDR3 length equals 15 residues. The germline CDR1 and CDR2 sequences are MDHEN and SYDVKM. This CDR3 is CASSSGQGEVYEQYF. In DNA form, the CDR3 reads TGTGCCAGCAGTTCCGGACAGGGGGAGGTCTACGAGCAGTACTTC.

This rearrangement joins TRBV27 to TRBJ2-1; TRBD1 matches 8 bases. In germline, CDR1 is MNHEY, CDR2 SMNVEV (reference sequence). CDR3 size: 13 residues. V lost 6 bases and J lost 7; bases outside the gene matches: 5. The CDR3: CASRGRGLNEQFF. In DNA form, the CDR3 reads TGTGCCAGCAGAGGCAGGGGGCTTAATGAGCAGTTCTTC.

V is TRBV25-1 and J is TRBJ2-7; 8 bases match TRBD2. CDR1 and CDR2 from the germline V gene are MGHDK and SYGVNS. The CDR3 loop spans 14 amino acids. The ends lost 4 bases at V and 6 bases at J; junction bases unmatched: 8. The CDR3 nucleotides are TGTGCCAGCAGTGTAAGCGGGAGCCTGGCCGAGCAGTACTTC. Translation: CASSVSGSLAEQYF.

This sequence joins TRBV28 and TRBJ1-4, with 9 bases aligning to TRBD1. This CDR3 spans 19 amino acids. Germline V gene lookup returns CDR1 MDHEN and CDR2 SYDVKM. Losses at the gene ends were 4 bases for V and 0 bases for J; bases not matched to a gene: 12. The CDR3 loop reads CASSYTSGQGGATNEKLFF. The DNA of the CDR3 is TGTGCCAGCAGTTACACTTCGGGACAGGGAGGAGCAACTAATGAAAAACTGTTTTTT. Together with reference TRBV28 and TRBJ1-4, the CDR3 gives the full variable domain: DVKVTQSSRYLVKRTGEKVFLECVQDMDHENMFWYRQDPGLGLRLIYFSYDVKMKEKGDIPEGYSVSREKKERFSLILESASTNQTSMYLCASSYTSGQGGATNEKLFFGSGTQLSVL.

The J gene is TRBJ2-3, the V gene TRBV7-2; D remains unclear. The CDR3 is made up of 15 amino acids. Germline V gene lookup returns CDR1 SGHTA and CDR2 FQGNSA. V lost 3 bases and J lost 1, with 11 bases in between. The CDR3 spells CASSLTPRRTDTQYF. DNA of the CDR3: TGTGCCAGCAGCTTGACACCTCGACGCACAGATACGCAGTATTTT.

This chain uses TRBV28 with TRBJ2-7, with 8 bases lining up with TRBD1. CDR3 size: 14 residues. CDR1 and CDR2 (germline): MDHEN, SYDVKM. J lost 5 bases, V lost 7 bases, and 10 bases had no gene match. In DNA, the CDR3 is TGTGCCAGCACCCGGGACAGGTTGTGGAACGAGCAGTACTTC. Protein: CASTRDRLWNEQYF.

In the case of this clone: The junction departs from germline at one end; a sequencing error may be responsible. Other DNA sequences in this specimen translate into the identical CDR3. The chain employs TRBV7-7 and TRBJ1-3; 8 bases align to TRBD1. The germline CDR1 and CDR2 sequences are SSHAT and FNYEAQ (reference sequence). The CDR3 runs 15 residues. Written as DNA, the CDR3 is TGTGCTAGCAGCCCTACAGGGACAGGAGGAAACACCATATATTTT. It codes for CASSPTGTGGNTIYF.

The chain joins TRBV11-2 to TRBJ2-1; D gene ambiguous. The V gene lost 3 bases and the J gene lost 4 bases, with 19 bases spanning the gap. CDR1 and CDR2 from the germline V gene are SGHAT and FQNNGV. The CDR3 length is 17 residues. CDR3 in amino acids: CASSFYGVKVQYNEQFF. DNA for the CDR3: TGTGCCAGCAGCTTTTACGGAGTCAAGGTACAGTACAATGAGCAGTTCTTC.

This chain connects TRBV12-5 to TRBJ2-5; tentatively, D is TRBD1 or TRBD2 (7 bases each). V was cut by 2 bases and J by 2 bases, with 15 bases left in between. Germline assignment: CDR1 LGHNT and CDR2 FRNRAP. This CDR3 is 16 amino acids long. The CDR3 sequence is CASGLLRQGGQETQYF. The CDR3 coding sequence is TGTGCTAGTGGTTTGTTGCGACAGGGAGGGCAAGAGACCCAGTACTTC. Together with reference TRBV12-5 and TRBJ2-5, the CDR3 gives the full variable domain: DARVTQTPRHKVTEMGQEVTMRCQPILGHNTVFWYRQTMMQGLELLAYFRNRAPLDDSGMPKDRFSAEMPDATLATLKIQPSEPRDSAVYFCASGLLRQGGQETQYFGPGTRLLVL.

V usage is TRBV7-2 and J usage is TRBJ2-1; TRBD2 might be the D (6 bases). Germline V gene lookup returns CDR1 SGHTA and CDR2 FQGNSA. The CDR3 has 15 amino acids. V gave up 5 bases and J gave up 4 bases, with 15 bases separating them. Here the CDR3 DNA reads TGTGCCAGCAGCCCAGGAGGGTGGGCTTACAATGAGCAGTTCTTC. It is translated as CASSPGGWAYNEQFF.

CDR3: CASGGGGATYNEQFF. Written as DNA, the CDR3 is TGTGCCAGCGGTGGTGGCGGAGCAACTTACAATGAGCAGTTCTTC. The V call is TRBV6-5, the J call TRBJ2-1; no reliable D call. The CDR3 consists of 15 residues. Germline V CDR1 and CDR2: MNHEY, SVGAGI. Trimming shortened V by 8 bases and J by 4 bases, and 18 bases separated the two germline ends.

This chain links TRBV19 with TRBJ2-3, with D possibly TRBD1 on 5 matching bases. This CDR3 region has 14 residues. The V end lost 5 bases, the J end lost 5 bases, and 14 bases lay between the germline ends. Germline V gene data show CDR1 as LNHDA and CDR2 as SQIVND (reference sequence). For the CDR3, the DNA is TGTGCCAGTAGTTTCACAGGTCTGGGAGATACGCAGTATTTT. It codes for CASSFTGLGDTQYF.

The gene calls are TRBV18 and TRBJ2-5; 8 nucleotides align to TRBD1. The CDR3 is 12 amino acids. The J segment lost 5 bases and the V segment lost 9 bases, leaving 5 bases of the junction unmatched. CDR1 and CDR2 from the germline V gene are KGHSH and LQKENI. The CDR3 bases are TGTGCCAGTTCCCGGACAGGGGAGACCCAGTACTTC. Protein product: CASSRTGETQYF.

The chain joins TRBV5-1 to TRBJ2-1, with TRBD2 matching 8 bases. Trimming removed 3 bases from V and 4 bases from J; junction bases left unmatched: 6. The CDR3 has 15 residues. Germline V lookup: CDR1 SGHRS, CDR2 YFSETQ. The CDR3 DNA follows: TGCGCCAGCAGCTCAATAGCGGGGTCATACAATGAGCAGTTCTTC. It is translated as CASSSIAGSYNEQFF.

This clone was recorded a few times. The V call is TRBV9, the J call TRBJ2-3; a weak D match, TRBD2 (6 bases). The CDR3 is 15 amino acids. V was cut by 2 bases and J by 3 bases, with 13 bases left in between. From germline, CDR1 is SGDLS and CDR2 YYNGEE. CDR3 bases: TGTGCCAGCAGCGTCCTGAACGGGGGAACAGATACGCAGTATTTT. It yields the protein CASSVLNGGTDTQYF.

The chain couples TRBV25-1 to TRBJ1-3; D gene uncertain. This CDR3 has 13 residues. The germline gives CDR1 MGHDK, CDR2 SYGVNS. The V gene lost 5 bases and the J gene lost 0 bases, with 5 bases spanning the gap. The CDR3 spells CASSSVSGNTIYF. Here the CDR3 DNA reads TGTGCCAGCAGTAGCGTCTCTGGAAACACCATATATTTT.